These T cell receptor beta chains were read from a single sample in a study of blood T cell repertoires in COVID-19. Generated by immunoSEQ multiplex PCR, the TCRdb table keeps only in-frame clones and is missing some. In the table there are about 200,000 clones, 75% to 85% of which are singletons. The sequenced sample was peripheral blood. These receptors originate from a woman in her 70s with COVID-19, enrolled during active disease. CDR3s include the opening cysteine and the closing phenylalanine or tryptophan. A D gene is named only where the DNA matches it firmly. Rows may omit the clone size; those that give it use once, few, many or a size class.

cdr3_nt cdr3_aa j_call clone_size v_call d_call cdr3_length
TGTGCCAGCAGCTCCCGGGACAGGGGTGAGCCCCAGCATTTT CASSSRDRGEPQHF TRBJ1-5 NA TRBV7-2 TRBD1 14
TGCGCCAGCAGCTTGGGAGTAAACTATGGCTACACCTTC CASSLGVNYGYTF TRBJ1-2 few TRBV5-1 NA 13
TGCGCCAGCAGCTTAACAGGGGCCGCGAACACTGAAGCTTTCTTT CASSLTGAANTEAFF TRBJ1-1 few TRBV5-1 TRBD1 15
TGTGCCAGCAGCCCTAGTGGCCGCGACAATGAGCAGTTCTTC CASSPSGRDNEQFF TRBJ2-1 NA TRBV9 NA 14
TGTGCCAGCAGTTACGGTTTGCAGTCTTCCTATAATTCACCCCTCCACTTT CASSYGLQSSYNSPLHF TRBJ1-6 once TRBV6-2/TRBV6-3 NA 17
TGTGCCAGTAGTATGGAGGGGGCGGTTGTTGAAAAACTGTTTTTT CASSMEGAVVEKLFF TRBJ1-4 few TRBV19 TRBD1 15
TGTGCCAGCAACCAACTTTCCTACGAGCAGTACTTC CASNQLSYEQYF TRBJ2-7 NA TRBV5-6 NA 12
TGTGCCAGCAGCCCGCGGGGAGCTAACTATGGCTACACCTTC CASSPRGANYGYTF TRBJ1-2 once TRBV3-1/TRBV3-2 NA 14
TGTGCCAGTAGTAGACAGGGTGATCAAAACATTCAGTACTTC CASSRQGDQNIQYF TRBJ2-4 few TRBV19 TRBD1 14
TGTGCCAGCAGTCCGACGACAGGTCTCTACGAGCAGTACTTC CASSPTTGLYEQYF TRBJ2-7 NA TRBV9 NA 14
TGTGCCAGCAGTTTAAGGCCCGCGGGGGCGGGGACAGATACGCAGTATTTT CASSLRPAGAGTDTQYF TRBJ2-3 once TRBV27 NA 17
TGTGCCAGTAGTATCGAGACAGGGACGGCCGGATCACCCCTCCACTTT CASSIETGTAGSPLHF TRBJ1-6 NA TRBV19 TRBD1 16
TGTGCCAGCAGCGTAGCGGGACTAGCGGCCTCCTACAATGAGCAGTTCTTC CASSVAGLAASYNEQFF TRBJ2-1 NA TRBV9 TRBD2 17
TGTGCCAGCAGTTACGACAGACTCACTGAAGCTTTCTTT CASSYDRLTEAFF TRBJ1-1 NA TRBV6-2/TRBV6-3 NA 13
TGTGCCAGCAGCTTAAGCCATTTAGCGGGAAGGGATGAGCAGTTCTTC CASSLSHLAGRDEQFF TRBJ2-1 NA TRBV7-2 TRBD2 16
TGTGCCAGCAGCTTGACAGGGGCTTTTAGCACAGATACGCAGTATTTT CASSLTGAFSTDTQYF TRBJ2-3 NA TRBV11-2 TRBD1 16
TGCGCCAGCAGCTTGACAGGGGTTAGCAGTGAAGCTTTCTTT CASSLTGVSSEAFF TRBJ1-1 once TRBV5-1 TRBD1 14
TGTGCCAGCAGTGACTCGAAGGGGGATACGCAGTATTTT CASSDSKGDTQYF TRBJ2-3 NA TRBV6-4 NA 13
TGCGCCAGCAGCTTGACGGGGACTACGGGCGAGCAGTACTTC CASSLTGTTGEQYF TRBJ2-7 NA TRBV5-1 TRBD2 14
TGCGCCAGCAGCGAACCGGGACAGTTCTACAATGAGCAGTTCTTC CASSEPGQFYNEQFF TRBJ2-1 NA TRBV5-1 TRBD1 15
TGTGCCTGGAGTGAACTGCAGACTACTTGGGGCACTGAAGCTTTCTTT CAWSELQTTWGTEAFF TRBJ1-1 NA TRBV30 NA 16
TGTGCCATCACTCGGAGCGGGAGAGACGAGCAGTACTTC CAITRSGRDEQYF TRBJ2-7 NA TRBV10-3 TRBD2 13
TGCAGCGTTGGGGCTCCGGCGCGGGGTAGCACAGATACGCAGTATTTT CSVGAPARGSTDTQYF TRBJ2-3 NA TRBV29-1 NA 16
TGTGCCAGTAGTGTTGACAGGACTCTCGGCTACACCTTC CASSVDRTLGYTF TRBJ1-2 NA TRBV19 NA 13
TGTGCCAGCAGCGCGGCGCAGGGGGGAGCTTTCTTT CASSAAQGGAFF TRBJ1-1 NA TRBV9 TRBD1 12
TGTGCCAGTAGGGTACAGGGGAGAGAATTCTACGAGCAGTACTTC CASRVQGREFYEQYF TRBJ2-7 NA TRBV19 TRBD1 15
TGTGCCAGCAGCCAAGACTTTCAGGGGGACTCCTACAATGAGCAGTTCTTC CASSQDFQGDSYNEQFF TRBJ2-1 once TRBV4-2 TRBD1 17
TGTGCCAGCAGCTCTACAGCCCTGGATGAAAAACTGTTTTTT CASSSTALDEKLFF TRBJ1-4 NA TRBV7-8 NA 14
TGTGCCAGCAGCTACTTAACAGATAACACTGAAGCTTTCTTT CASSYLTDNTEAFF TRBJ1-1 NA TRBV5-6 NA 14
TGCGCCAGCAGCTTGGATCCCAGTTCGTCTAATGAAAAACTGTTTTTT CASSLDPSSSNEKLFF TRBJ1-4 NA TRBV5-1 NA 16